These 6 T cell receptor beta chains were sequenced from one sample in a study of technical replicates of blood from a handful of donors. Sequencing used immunoSEQ multiplex PCR; TCRdb keeps in-frame clones, though not all of them. This table holds 65,000 to 90,000 clones, approximately 94% found once. Material for sequencing was T cells isolated from PBMCs. The receptors here all came from a human donor in good health.

The chain has TRBV7-8 and TRBJ1-5, with TRBD1 as a possible D gene (5 bases). In germline, CDR1 is SGHVS, CDR2 FQNEAQ. Trimming stripped 0 bases from V and 5 bases from J, with 14 bases between. There are 16 residues in the CDR3. The CDR3, as DNA: TGTGCCAGCAGCTTAGCGGGGCGGGGTTGGTATCAGCCCCAGCATTTT. It codes for CASSLAGRGWYQPQHF.

V and J are TRBV6-6 and TRBJ2-7, with TRBD2 matching over 9 bases. The V segment lost 2 bases and the J segment 0 bases; nucleotides outside the gene matches: 2. The CDR3 contains 15 residues. The germline V gene encodes CDR1 MNHNY and CDR2 SVGAGI (reference sequence). Here the CDR3 DNA reads TGTGCCAGCAGTTACAGTAGCGGGAGCTCCTACGAGCAGTACTTC. Its translation: CASSYSSGSSYEQYF.

V is TRBV28 and J is TRBJ1-1; no clear D. V was trimmed by 3 bases and J by 5 bases, leaving 7 bases between them. CDR1 MDHEN and CDR2 SYDVKM come from the germline V gene. This CDR3 is 12 amino acids long. The CDR3: CASSFLRTEAFF. CDR3 DNA: TGTGCCAGCAGTTTCTTGAGGACTGAAGCTTTCTTT.

The V and J genes are TRBV19 and TRBJ1-5; 9 bases are shared with TRBD1. V lost 6 bases to trimming and J lost 7 bases; unmatched junction nucleotides: 7. Germline assignment: CDR1 LNHDA and CDR2 SQIVND (reference sequence). This CDR3 has 14 residues. The CDR3 DNA reads as TGTGCCAGTAGCCTGGACAGGGGAGGCCAGCCCCAGCATTTT. The encoded protein is CASSLDRGGQPQHF.

The rearrangement uses TRBV28 and TRBJ1-2; 9 bases map to TRBD1. V shed 8 bases, J shed 8 bases, and the junction held 15 bases outside the gene matches. Germline V CDR1 and CDR2: MDHEN, SYDVKM. This CDR3 spans 15 amino acids. The CDR3 DNA follows: TGTGCCAGCGGGGACTATGCGGGGACAGGGAACGGCTACACCTTC. Protein product: CASGDYAGTGNGYTF.

V usage is TRBV19 and J usage is TRBJ2-5, with TRBD2 identical over 10 bases. Trimming took 5 bases from V and 7 from J; bases not matched to a gene: 10. Per the germline V gene, CDR1 is LNHDA and CDR2 is SQIVND (reference sequence). The CDR3 has 15 amino acids. The CDR3 protein is CASSFLAGVSATQYF. DNA of the CDR3: TGTGCCAGTAGTTTCCTAGCGGGAGTTTCGGCGACCCAGTACTTC.